A single sample is the source of the 19 T cell receptor beta chains below, sequenced in a study of cytomegalovirus exposure and HLA in healthy donors. Profiling relied on immunoSEQ multiplex PCR, and the TCRdb table lists in-frame clones only, not all of them. Seen here are under 200,000 clones, about nine tenths observed once, and the top ten hold 5.5% to 6%. The sample taken for sequencing was PBMCs. Every receptor here comes from a woman in her twenties or thirties in good health and CMV-seronegative.

CDR3 loop: CASSRAGPLIEQYF. The CDR3, as DNA: TGTGCCAGCAGCCGGGCGGGACCCCTTATCGAGCAGTACTTC. This sequence joins TRBV6-5 and TRBJ2-7; TRBD2 might be the D (6 bases). V was trimmed by 6 bases and J by 6 bases, leaving 18 bases between them. The CDR3 runs 14 residues. CDR1 and CDR2 (germline): MNHEY, SVGAGI.

This chain uses TRBV5-1 with TRBJ1-6; 8 bases fit TRBD1. This CDR3 has 14 amino acids. J gave up 6 bases and V 2 bases, and 1 base lay outside the gene matches. The germline V gene has CDR1 SGHRS and CDR2 YFSETQ. The CDR3 is CASSFGQGNSPLHF. CDR3 bases: TGCGCCAGCAGCTTCGGACAGGGTAATTCACCCCTCCACTTT.

V usage is TRBV7-9 and J usage is TRBJ2-7; 7 bases are shared with TRBD2. Germline V lookup: CDR1 SEHNR, CDR2 FQNEAQ (reference sequence). Germline trimming cut 5 bases from V and 3 bases from J; bases unmatched to any gene: 7. This CDR3 contains 14 residues. CDR3 protein: CASSRSGVHYEQYF. In DNA form, the CDR3 reads TGTGCCAGCAGCCGGAGCGGGGTTCACTACGAGCAGTACTTC.

The J gene is TRBJ1-5, the V gene TRBV28; the D is unclear. V gave up 3 bases and J gave up 2 bases, with 14 bases separating them. Germline CDR1 reads MDHEN; CDR2 reads SYDVKM. This CDR3 is built from 16 residues. CDR3 nucleotides: TGTGCCAGCAGTTTCGCCCGCCGGGGAGGCAATCAGCCCCAGCATTTT. Its protein product is CASSFARRGGNQPQHF.

V usage is TRBV5-1 and J usage is TRBJ1-4; 7 bases match TRBD1. CDR1 is SGHRS, CDR2 YFSETQ, per germline. V shed 5 bases, J shed 4 bases, and the junction held 8 bases outside the gene matches. The CDR3 is made up of 15 amino acids. The CDR3 DNA is TGCGCCAGCAGTGGCCAAGGACAGGTTAATGAAAAACTGTTTTTT. As protein: CASSGQGQVNEKLFF.

This sequence joins TRBV7-3 and TRBJ2-1, with 15 positions matching TRBD2. The CDR3 covers 16 residues. After removal of 5 bases from V and 7 bases from J, the junction contained 6 bases not matched to a gene. Germline V gene sequence: CDR1 SGHTA, CDR2 FQGTGA. The CDR3 nucleotides read TGTGCCAGCAGCAAAGGGACTAGCGGGGGGCGGAATGAGCAGTTCTTC. Amino acid sequence: CASSKGTSGGRNEQFF.

The chain has TRBV12-5 and TRBJ2-1; weak D call: TRBD2 (6 bases). The CDR3 runs to 14 residues. Deletions cut 5 bases from V and 4 bases from J, with 12 bases between. Germline CDR1 reads LGHNT; CDR2 reads FRNRAP. DNA of the CDR3: TGTGCTAGTGGTACCGGGACTTCATACAATGAGCAGTTCTTC. Translated, it gives CASGTGTSYNEQFF.

J is TRBJ2-3 and V is TRBV20-1; D remains unclear. Germline V CDR1 and CDR2: DFQATT, SNEGSKA (reference sequence). The CDR3 spans 8 residues. CDR3 amino acids: CSLDTQYF. CDR3 DNA: TGCAGCCTGGATACGCAGTATTTT.

This clone was counted a few times. The rearrangement joins TRBV6-5 to TRBJ1-5; TRBD1 is a possible D gene (6 bases). This CDR3 has 13 amino acids. Germline V CDR1 and CDR2: MNHEY, SVGAGI. V was shortened by 6 bases and J by 4 bases, with 10 bases between the two germline ends. CDR3 coding DNA: TGTGCCAGCAGCTCTACAGGGAATCAGCCCCAGCATTTT. Protein: CASSSTGNQPQHF.

The chain is built from TRBV10-1 and TRBJ2-2; 7 bases align to TRBD1. Unmatched junction bases numbered 8, after V lost 10 bases and J lost 3 bases. The germline gives CDR1 WNHNN, CDR2 SYGVQD (reference sequence). This CDR3 contains 14 residues. The CDR3 loop reads CAKATGRDTGELFF. The CDR3 nucleotides are TGCGCCAAGGCGACAGGGAGAGACACCGGGGAGCTGTTTTTT.

This chain uses TRBV2 with TRBJ2-2; possibly TRBD2 for D (6 bases). Germline CDR1 SNHLY, CDR2 FYNNEI. V lost 7 bases and J 4 bases, leaving 10 bases between the germline ends. The CDR3 has 13 amino acids. DNA of the CDR3: TGTGCCAGCAATACGGGGGTCACCGGGGAGCTGTTTTTT. Translating gives CASNTGVTGELFF.

This chain joins TRBV9 and TRBJ2-3; no clear D. The CDR3 sequence is 12 residues long. The germline gives CDR1 SGDLS, CDR2 YYNGEE. Trimming stripped 0 bases from V and 6 bases from J, with 5 bases between. CDR3 sequence reads: CASSVGFDTQYF. The CDR3 DNA sequence: TGTGCCAGCAGCGTAGGTTTTGATACGCAGTATTTT.

V is TRBV6-4 and J is TRBJ2-1, with 8 bases identical to TRBD2. Germline CDR1 and CDR2: MRHNA and SNTAGT. The CDR3 sequence is 15 residues long. V shed 7 bases and J 7 bases; nucleotides not matched to a gene: 12. The CDR3, as DNA: TGTGCCAGCAAGGTCCGGACTAGCCCTTTGAATGAGCAGTTCTTC. The encoded protein is CASKVRTSPLNEQFF.

V and J are TRBV7-3 and TRBJ2-2; perhaps TRBD2 as D (6 bases). Trimming took off 5 bases at V and 5 bases at J, with 15 bases between the two ends. The CDR3 runs to 15 residues. The V gene's germline CDR1 is SGHTA and CDR2 FQGTGA. The CDR3 loop reads CASSPPGVGTGELFF. In DNA form, the CDR3 reads TGTGCCAGCAGCCCCCCGGGGGTAGGGACCGGGGAGCTGTTTTTT.

In this sample, this clone turned up once. The rearrangement links TRBV27 to TRBJ2-7, with 9 bases matching TRBD2. Trimming at V came to 2 bases and at J to 9 bases, leaving 11 bases not matched to a gene. This CDR3 contains 15 residues. Germline assignment: CDR1 MNHEY and CDR2 SMNVEV (reference sequence). CDR3 nucleotide sequence: TGTGCCAGCAGTTTAGGCAGCGGGGGGAGAGGCGGGCAGTACTTC. Its protein is CASSLGSGGRGGQYF.

V is TRBV6-6 and J is TRBJ2-6; no firm D call. The CDR3 sequence is 14 residues long. Per the germline V gene, CDR1 is MNHNY and CDR2 is SVGAGI (reference sequence). Trimming removed 7 bases at V and 4 bases at J, with 11 bases between. CDR3 sequence (DNA): TGTGCCAGCATGGGTTTGGCCGGGGCCAACGTCCTGACTTTC. It yields the protein CASMGLAGANVLTF.

This rearrangement joins TRBV11-1 to TRBJ2-7, with D tentatively TRBD1 or TRBD2 (6 bases each). Germline CDR1 reads SGHAT; CDR2 reads FQDESV (reference sequence). V lost 2 bases and J lost 2, with 10 bases in between. The CDR3 is 14 residues long. CDR3 in DNA: TGTGCCAGCAGCTTAACGGGGGCTCCCTACGAGCAGTACTTC. This translates into CASSLTGAPYEQYF.

V is TRBV30 and J is TRBJ1-1, with 9 positions matching TRBD1. The germline V gene has CDR1 GTSNPN and CDR2 SVGIG (reference sequence). The J segment lost 0 bases and the V segment lost 2 bases, leaving 22 bases of the junction unmatched. CDR3 length equals 21 residues. The CDR3 DNA reads as TGTGCCTGGAGTTCTGTACGGGACAGGGAATTTTTAGGGGGAATGAACACTGAAGCTTTCTTT. Its protein product is CAWSSVRDREFLGGMNTEAFF.

J is TRBJ1-1 and V is TRBV10-3, with 9 positions matching TRBD1. Germline-derived CDR1 and CDR2 are ENHRY and SYGVKD. This CDR3 is 15 amino acids long. Trimming took 6 bases from V and 8 from J; bases not matched to a gene: 13. The CDR3 bases are TGTGCCATCAGGGAGGGGACAGGGACGGTCGCCGAAGCTTTCTTT. It specifies CAIREGTGTVAEAFF.